Shown below are 10 T cell receptor beta chains from a single sample sequenced in a study of blood T cell repertoires in COVID-19. Assay used: immunoSEQ multiplex PCR; TCRdb lists only in-frame clones, some missing. The sample lists roughly 15,000 clones, 81% occurring once. Material: peripheral blood. The receptors were sampled from a human donor in a cohort sampled during active COVID-19.

V usage is TRBV7-9 and J usage is TRBJ1-2, with no clear D. V was pared by 5 bases and J by 2 bases, with 6 bases between. The CDR3 contains 12 residues. From germline, CDR1 is SEHNR and CDR2 FQNEAQ (reference sequence). DNA of the CDR3: TGTGCCAGCAGCCCCTCCAACTATGGCTACACCTTC. This sequence encodes CASSPSNYGYTF.

The J gene is TRBJ2-1, the V gene TRBV7-2, with D maybe TRBD2 (5 bases). Germline values: CDR1 SGHTA, CDR2 FQGNSA. Trimming removed 2 bases at V and 7 bases at J, with 9 bases between. The CDR3 extends over 13 amino acids. The CDR3 sequence: CASSLIEGNEQFF. The CDR3 DNA reads TGTGCCAGCAGCTTAATAGAGGGAAATGAGCAGTTCTTC.

As to this clone: Within the sample, other DNA sequences also encode this same CDR3. The chain couples TRBV24-1 to TRBJ2-3; a weak D match, TRBD1 (6 bases). The CDR3 sequence is 12 residues long. From germline, CDR1 is KGHDR and CDR2 SFDVKD. The V and J ends lost 7 bases and 6 bases respectively, with 10 bases between them. The CDR3 DNA sequence: TGTGCCACCAGCCCAAGGGGGGATACGCAGTATTTT. This gives the protein CATSPRGDTQYF.

This sequence joins TRBV28 and TRBJ2-7; weak D call: TRBD1 (6 bases). The germline V gene encodes CDR1 MDHEN and CDR2 SYDVKM. CDR3 length equals 14 residues. V lost 7 bases, J lost 0 bases, and 13 bases lay in between. DNA of the CDR3: TGTGCCAGCACCAGGGACATCAGCTCCTACGAGCAGTACTTC. This translates into CASTRDISSYEQYF. Filled out from reference TRBV28 and TRBJ2-7, the complete variable domain reads DVKVTQSSRYLVKRTGEKVFLECVQDMDHENMFWYRQDPGLGLRLIYFSYDVKMKEKGDIPEGYSVSREKKERFSLILESASTNQTSMYLCASTRDISSYEQYFGPGTRLTVT.

The chain couples TRBV10-1 to TRBJ2-2, with 8 bases fitting TRBD2. CDR3 length equals 15 residues. CDR1 WNHNN and CDR2 SYGVQD come from the germline V gene (reference sequence). The V segment lost 3 bases and the J segment 3 bases; nucleotides outside the gene matches: 3. The DNA of the CDR3 is TGCGCCAGCAGTGACGGGACTAGGGACACCGGGGAGCTGTTTTTT. It yields the protein CASSDGTRDTGELFF.

The rearrangement uses TRBV10-3 and TRBJ1-1; 11 bases line up with TRBD1. The V and J ends lost 4 bases and 4 bases, in that order; junction bases with no gene match: 5. CDR1 and CDR2 (germline): ENHRY, SYGVKD. This CDR3 has 15 residues. CDR3 bases: TGTGCCATCAGTGGTCGGACAGGGGGCTTCACTGAAGCTTTCTTT. This codes for CAISGRTGGFTEAFF.

The chain has TRBV5-1 and TRBJ2-1, with D perhaps TRBD1 (6 bases). The length of the CDR3 is 14 residues. The V gene's germline CDR1 is SGHRS and CDR2 YFSETQ. Trimming pared 4 bases from V and 3 bases from J, leaving 11 bases between. The CDR3 DNA follows: TGCGCCAGCAGCCCCCAGGGGATCTACAATGAGCAGTTCTTC. Amino acid sequence: CASSPQGIYNEQFF.

The chain recombines TRBV4-1 with TRBJ2-2, with D perhaps matching TRBD1 (5 bases). V was pared by 0 bases and J by 6 bases, with 11 bases between. The CDR3 extends over 15 amino acids. CDR1 and CDR2 (germline): MGHRA, YSYEKL. CDR3 loop: CASSQEGARAGELFF. The CDR3 DNA is TGCGCCAGCAGCCAAGAAGGGGCCCGCGCCGGGGAGCTGTTTTTT.

The rearrangement links TRBV27 to TRBJ2-3; 10 positions match TRBD1. CDR1 and CDR2 from the germline V gene are MNHEY and SMNVEV (reference sequence). The CDR3 length is 14 residues. V lost 8 bases and J lost 4; bases outside the gene matches: 6. The CDR3 reads CASSWDRGADTQYF. CDR3 DNA: TGTGCCAGCTCTTGGGACAGGGGAGCAGATACGCAGTATTTT.

The chain has TRBV15 and TRBJ1-1; perhaps TRBD1 as D (5 bases). Per germline, CDR1 LNHNV and CDR2 YYDKDF (reference sequence). This CDR3 comprises 13 residues. V dropped 11 bases and J dropped 3 bases, with 16 bases sitting between them. The CDR3 coding sequence is TGTGCCGCAGGATCTCAAGGGGACACTGAAGCTTTCTTT. This encodes CAAGSQGDTEAFF.